These 2 T cell receptor beta chains share one sample of origin, sequenced in a study of T cell responses to AZD1222 COVID-19 vaccine. The data were produced by immunoSEQ multiplex PCR, yet TCRdb's version contains in-frame clones alone and is incomplete. The profile shows tens of thousands of clones, around 90% of them singletons. The sequenced sample was peripheral blood, obtained on day 0 of AZD1222 vaccination. The receptors stem from an adult in good health.

The rearrangement uses TRBV5-6 and TRBJ2-7; D is unresolved. The germline V gene encodes CDR1 SGHDT and CDR2 YYEEEE. V dropped 5 bases and J dropped 0 bases, with 12 bases sitting between them. The CDR3 is 14 amino acids. CDR3: CASRRTASSYEQYF. In DNA, the CDR3 is TGTGCCAGCAGGCGGACCGCTAGCTCCTACGAGCAGTACTTC. Full variable domain (remainder filled in from reference TRBV5-6 and TRBJ2-7): DAGVTQSPTHLIKTRGQQVTLRCSPKSGHDTVSWYQQALGQGPQFIFQYYEEEERQRGNFPDRFSGHQFPNYSSELNVNALLLGDSALYLCASRRTASSYEQYFGPGTRLTVT.

This clone was detected only once. CDR3 nucleotide sequence: TGTGCCAGCACATCGACAGGGGATAATTCACCCCTCCACTTT. It yields the protein CASTSTGDNSPLHF. V usage is TRBV7-9 and J usage is TRBJ1-6, with 8 bases lining up with TRBD1. The CDR3 runs to 14 residues. Germline CDR1 reads SEHNR; CDR2 reads FQNEAQ (reference sequence). V was pared by 7 bases and J by 5 bases, with 4 bases of the junction left unmatched.